This TCR beta chain comes out of a study of shared clonotypes between healthy human individuals. Assay used: immunoSEQ multiplex PCR; TCRdb lists only in-frame clones, some missing. The sample has more than 1,200,000 clones, approximately 98.5% seen once. Germline CDR1 and CDR2: GTSNPN and SVGIG (reference sequence). V was clipped by 0 bases and J by 6 bases; unmatched bases: 9. This CDR3 contains 15 residues. This TCR derives from a man in his thirties or forties in good health. The sequencing sample was made of naive CD4+ T cells sorted from blood. As to subset: CD45RA+ positively selected. This chain joins TRBV30 and TRBJ2-3, with TRBD2 identical over 7 bases. CDR3 in DNA: TGTGCCTGGAGTGTTCGGGGAGGGGTATTTGATACGCAGTATTTT. It specifies CAWSVRGGVFDTQYF. Together with reference TRBV30 and TRBJ2-3, the CDR3 gives the full variable domain: SQTIHQWPATLVQPVGSPLSLECTVEGTSNPNLYWYRQAAGRGLQLLFYSVGIGQISSEVPQNLSASRPQDRQFILSSKKLLLSDSGFYLCAWSVRGGVFDTQYFGPGTRLTVL.